The TCR beta chain under discussion was sequenced for a study of beta chain features in type 1 diabetes. This clone appeared a few times. Its antigen is unknown. What was sequenced were expressed TCRB transcripts, since all of the isolated RNA had been reverse transcribed. Using immunoSEQ multiplex PCR, the repertoire was profiled, and TCRdb retains in-frame clones only, with some absent. The sample comprises about 290,000 clones, about 7.8% of which are singletons, and roughly 1% rests with the top ten. General study points: All four CD4+ subsets from Type 1 diabetes patients carried moderately but significantly shorter TCRB CDR3s. More deletions and fewer insertions at VDJ junctions were seen in type 1 diabetes patients.

Per the germline V gene, CDR1 is LNHNV and CDR2 is YYDKDF (reference sequence). This CDR3 is built from 16 residues. The V segment lost 1 base and the J segment 7 bases; nucleotides outside the gene matches: 10. Sorting of CD4+ naive, central memory, regulatory and stem cell-like memory cells was performed via CD45RO/CCR7/CD25/CD127/CD95/CD27. V and J are TRBV15 and TRBJ2-1, with 7 bases lining up with TRBD1. Material for sequencing was central memory CD4+ T cells from blood. The source of this sequence is a woman between 18 and 30 years old in good health. This CDR3 reads CATSRVGQALLNEQFF. The CDR3 coding sequence is TGTGCCACCAGCAGAGTAGGACAGGCCCTCCTAAATGAGCAGTTCTTC.